This T cell receptor beta chain stems from a study of cytomegalovirus exposure and HLA in healthy donors. It was with 60 Vbeta and 13 Jbeta primers that the PCR ran. The table came from immunoSEQ multiplex PCR; TCRdb's copy has only in-frame clones and leaves some out. The sample lists roughly 130,000 clones, about 74% occurring once. For this clone: Other DNA sequences of this sample code for an identical CDR3.

The CDR3 length is 12 residues. The germline gives CDR1 MNHEY, CDR2 SVGAGI. Trimming took 4 bases from V and 5 from J, leaving 6 bases between them. The sequenced sample was PBMCs. The genes are TRBV6-5 and TRBJ1-5; D is possibly TRBD1 (5 bases). This sequence originates from a woman in her forties or fifties in good health and CMV-seropositive. CDR3 nucleotides: TGTGCCAGCAGTTTCAGGGATCAGCCCCAGCATTTT. It translates to CASSFRDQPQHF.